One T cell receptor beta chain is described in this entry. The CDR3 covers 12 residues. Germline values: CDR1 LNHDA, CDR2 SQIVND (reference sequence). Trimming cost V 11 bases and J 7 bases, with 14 bases left between them. Repertoires were generated with immunoSEQ multiplex PCR, while TCRdb's copy carries only in-frame clones and drops some. This table holds roughly 15,000 clones, more than 35% found once. The sample originates from a study of graft-versus-host responses after intestinal transplantation. Study at large: Multivisceral, liver-intestinal, or isolated intestinal grafts were transplanted into recipients. The whole recipient group had anti-thymocyte globulin induction followed by tacrolimus and steroids for around 3 years.

Plating combined approximately 200,000 CFSE-labeled responder cells with approximately 200,000 irradiated, violet-dye-labeled stimulator cells. Sorting of proliferating CFSE-low CD3+CD4+ and CD3+CD8+ responders took place after the reaction. The sample in question was alloreactive CD4+ T cells from a mixed lymphocyte reaction culture, obtained before intestinal transplant. The subset is: CFSE-low proliferating T cells sorted from approximately 6-day pre-transplant mixed lymphocyte reaction (GvH or HvG direction). This chain uses TRBV19 with TRBJ2-2, with D unresolved. This sequence originates from a human patient who received an intestinal transplant. In nucleotides, the CDR3 is TGTGCCTCCTGGCCCTTTTACGGGGAGCTGTTTTTT. Translation: CASWPFYGELFF.